The 25 T cell receptor beta chains given below trace back to one sample, sequenced in a study of T cell responses to AZD1222 COVID-19 vaccine. The assay was immunoSEQ multiplex PCR, and TCRdb's table has in-frame clones only and misses some. The profile shows around 140,000 clones, around nine tenths of them singletons. The material sequenced was peripheral blood, taken on day 0 of AZD1222 vaccination. The receptors originated from an adult in good health.

Only one count was recorded for this clone. Here the CDR3 DNA reads TGTGCCAGCAGCCAACCGGGACAGGGTTCCACTGAAGCTTTCTTT. It yields the protein CASSQPGQGSTEAFF. The chain recombines TRBV4-2 with TRBJ1-1, with TRBD1 matching over 9 bases. Germline V CDR1 and CDR2: LGHNA, YNFKEQ. The CDR3 length is 15 residues. Unmatched junction bases numbered 5, after V lost 2 bases and J lost 4 bases.

The chain combines TRBV2 with TRBJ1-2; no clear D gene. V was trimmed by 3 bases and J by 13 bases, leaving 12 bases between them. The CDR3 totals 11 residues. Germline V gene lookup returns CDR1 SNHLY and CDR2 FYNNEI. The chain's CDR3 is CASSEAASGTF. The CDR3 bases are TGTGCCAGCAGTGAGGCAGCTTCTGGCACCTTC.

V usage is TRBV18 and J usage is TRBJ1-5, with D possibly matching TRBD1 (5 bases). This CDR3 is built from 14 residues. Trimming pared 1 base from V and 6 bases from J, leaving 10 bases between. Germline CDR1 KGHSH, CDR2 LQKENI. CDR3 in amino acids: CASSPQGLGQPQHF. Here the CDR3 DNA reads TGTGCCAGCTCACCACAGGGGCTCGGTCAGCCCCAGCATTTT.

This clone appeared once. The genes are TRBV7-2 and TRBJ2-2; D not resolved. Deletions cut 2 bases from V and 3 bases from J, with 7 bases between. Looked up from germline, CDR1 is SGHTA and CDR2 is FQGNSA. This CDR3 has 14 residues. The CDR3 sequence: CASSLFWHTGELFF. CDR3 sequence (DNA): TGTGCCAGCAGCTTATTTTGGCACACCGGGGAGCTGTTTTTT.

CDR3 DNA: TGTGCCAGCAGTCCACAGGGGGCATCCTACGAGCAGTACTTC. It encodes CASSPQGASYEQYF. The gene calls are TRBV28 and TRBJ2-7, with 9 positions matching TRBD1. The germline CDR1 and CDR2 sequences are MDHEN and SYDVKM. V dropped 5 bases and J dropped 1; count of bases not matched to a gene: 3. The CDR3 is 14 amino acids.

V and J are TRBV28 and TRBJ1-2; no firm D call. The CDR3 runs 15 residues. Germline V lookup: CDR1 MDHEN, CDR2 SYDVKM. V lost 1 base to trimming and J lost 5 bases, with 14 bases between them. CDR3 sequence reads: CASSLSGFGLYGYTF. The CDR3 coding sequence is TGTGCCAGCAGTTTATCGGGGTTTGGGTTATATGGCTACACCTTC.

This chain joins TRBV29-1 and TRBJ2-1, with D hard to call. V was shortened by 0 bases and J by 4 bases, with 10 bases between the two germline ends. The CDR3 is 14 amino acids. Germline CDR1 reads SQVTM; CDR2 reads ANQGSEA. As DNA, the CDR3 is TGCAGCGTTGAAGAGGGTGATAGATACAATGAGCAGTTCTTC. This translates into CSVEEGDRYNEQFF.

The chain combines TRBV5-4 with TRBJ1-1; D is undetermined. The CDR3 has 15 amino acids. Trimming removed 0 bases at V and 1 base at J, with 10 bases between. CDR1 and CDR2 from the germline V gene are SGHNT and YYREEE (reference sequence). The CDR3 DNA reads TGTGCCAGCAGCTTGGGTGGCTATCGGAACACTGAAGCTTTCTTT. As protein: CASSLGGYRNTEAFF. Drawing the rest from reference TRBV5-4 and TRBJ1-1, the complete variable domain is ETGVTQSPTHLIKTRGQQVTLRCSSQSGHNTVSWYQQALGQGPQFIFQYYREEENGRGNFPPRFSGLQFPNYSSELNVNALELDDSALYLCASSLGGYRNTEAFFGQGTRLTVV.

The chain joins TRBV27 to TRBJ2-7; 7 nucleotides align to TRBD1. The CDR3 loop spans 18 amino acids. Looked up from germline, CDR1 is MNHEY and CDR2 is SMNVEV (reference sequence). The V gene end was trimmed by 0 bases and the J gene end by 0 bases; junction bases not matched to a gene: 11. CDR3 loop: CASSLSVPQGTSSYEQYF. CDR3 bases: TGTGCCAGCAGTTTATCAGTGCCACAGGGGACATCCTCCTACGAGCAGTACTTC.

This clone appeared a single time. The V gene is TRBV7-2, the J gene TRBJ2-7; maybe TRBD2 (5 bases). This CDR3 has 13 residues. Germline V CDR1 and CDR2: SGHTA, FQGNSA. Trimming cost V 0 bases and J 4 bases, with 7 bases left between them. The CDR3 loop reads CASSLAGDYEQYF. CDR3 sequence (DNA): TGTGCCAGCAGCTTAGCGGGAGATTACGAGCAGTACTTC.

CDR3 amino acids: CASSIGTLAASPLHF. The DNA of the CDR3 is TGTGCCAGTAGTATCGGGACCCTCGCAGCTTCACCCCTCCACTTT. The chain employs TRBV19 and TRBJ1-6; D is possibly TRBD1 (5 bases). The V gene's germline CDR1 is LNHDA and CDR2 SQIVND (reference sequence). V lost 3 bases to trimming and J lost 9 bases, with 15 bases between them. The CDR3 is 15 residues long.

The chain joins TRBV18 to TRBJ2-2; D may be TRBD1 or TRBD2 (5 bases each). The V end lost 3 bases, the J end lost 4 bases, and 12 bases lay between the germline ends. Germline CDR1 is KGHSH and CDR2 is LQKENI. The CDR3 has 15 amino acids. The CDR3 sequence: CASSPPAGTTGELFF. Written as DNA, the CDR3 is TGTGCCAGCTCACCTCCGGCAGGGACCACCGGGGAGCTGTTTTTT.

This rearrangement joins TRBV7-9 to TRBJ2-2, with D perhaps matching TRBD1 (6 bases). Deletions cut 6 bases from V and 4 bases from J, with 15 bases between. The CDR3 consists of 15 residues. Germline-derived CDR1 and CDR2 are SEHNR and FQNEAQ (reference sequence). Here the CDR3 DNA reads TGTGCCAGCAGACAGGGCCCCAAGGCCACCGGGGAGCTGTTTTTT. Amino acids: CASRQGPKATGELFF.

The chain has TRBV28 and TRBJ2-7, with 9 bases aligning to TRBD1. The ends lost 10 bases at V and 3 bases at J; junction bases unmatched: 7. This CDR3 region has 13 residues. Looked up from germline, CDR1 is MDHEN and CDR2 is SYDVKM. The CDR3, as DNA: TGTGCCACCATCGGGGACAGGGTCTACGAGCAGTACTTC. As protein: CATIGDRVYEQYF.

The chain recombines TRBV11-1 with TRBJ1-2, with D maybe TRBD1 (5 bases). Trimming pared 5 bases from V and 8 bases from J, leaving 15 bases between. Germline assignment: CDR1 SGHAT and CDR2 FQDESV (reference sequence). There are 13 residues in the CDR3. DNA of the CDR3: TGTGCCAGCAGCCACCAGCAGGGTTTCGGCTACACCTTC. This translates into CASSHQQGFGYTF.

The rearrangement joins TRBV7-8 to TRBJ1-6; D call uncertain. CDR3 length: 16 residues. CDR1 and CDR2 from the germline V gene are SGHVS and FQNEAQ. Trimming removed 4 bases at V and 2 bases at J, with 12 bases between. Written as DNA, the CDR3 is TGTGCCAGCAGCTCTAGCGGGAAGGCCTATAATTCACCCCTCCACTTT. Its protein is CASSSSGKAYNSPLHF.

V gene TRBV2 combines with J gene TRBJ1-6; D is ambiguous. The CDR3 sequence is 15 residues long. From germline, CDR1 is SNHLY and CDR2 FYNNEI. V shed 6 bases and J shed 5 bases, with 14 bases lying between them. The CDR3: CASRQPGSHNSPLHF. The CDR3 bases are TGTGCCAGCAGACAACCGGGCTCTCATAATTCACCCCTCCACTTT.

V gene TRBV6-5 combines with J gene TRBJ1-1; D gene uncertain. The germline V and J ends were trimmed by 6 bases and 2 bases, with 13 bases remaining between them. CDR3 size: 14 residues. CDR1 MNHEY and CDR2 SVGAGI come from the germline V gene. This chain's CDR3 is CASRKLAPNTEAFF. Written as DNA, the CDR3 is TGTGCCAGCAGGAAACTAGCACCCAACACTGAAGCTTTCTTT.

This chain links TRBV28 with TRBJ2-1; TRBD2 agrees at 12 bases. V trimming: 6 bases; J trimming: 2 bases; junction bases outside the gene matches: 8. CDR1 is MDHEN, CDR2 SYDVKM, per germline. There are 17 residues in the CDR3. CDR3 in amino acids: CASRTMTSGRPYNEQFF. The CDR3 nucleotides read TGTGCCAGCAGAACTATGACTAGCGGGAGACCCTACAATGAGCAGTTCTTC.

The CDR3 protein is CASSQDSYGYTF. The CDR3 nucleotides read TGTGCCAGCAGCCAGGACAGCTATGGCTACACCTTC. The V call is TRBV6-1, the J call TRBJ1-2, with a possible D match to TRBD1 (6 bases). The germline V gene encodes CDR1 MNHNS and CDR2 SASEGT. The V end was cut by 6 bases, the J end by 4 bases, with 9 bases between. The CDR3 covers 12 residues.

The rearrangement links TRBV28 to TRBJ2-7, with D unclear. Germline CDR1 MDHEN, CDR2 SYDVKM. V gave up 3 bases and J gave up 3 bases, with 9 bases separating them. The CDR3 spans 13 residues. The CDR3 is CASSFAQNYEQYF. The CDR3 DNA follows: TGTGCCAGCAGTTTTGCGCAGAACTACGAGCAGTACTTC.

This clone was counted only a few times. The V call is TRBV5-5, the J call TRBJ2-7; maybe TRBD1 (6 bases). From germline, CDR1 is SGHKS and CDR2 YYEKEE (reference sequence). Trimming pared 4 bases from V and 3 bases from J, leaving 14 bases between. The CDR3 is made up of 14 amino acids. In DNA form, the CDR3 reads TGTGCCAGCAGCACATCGGGACATATCTACGAGCAGTACTTC. This sequence encodes CASSTSGHIYEQYF.

This clone has just one count. The chain joins TRBV4-1 to TRBJ1-2; maybe TRBD1 (5 bases). CDR3 size: 15 residues. The ends were cut back, 0 bases at V and 4 bases at J, with 12 bases in the middle. Looked up from germline, CDR1 is MGHRA and CDR2 is YSYEKL. The CDR3 DNA reads as TGCGCCAGCAGCCAAGAAGCCGGACAACGCTATGGCTACACCTTC. This encodes CASSQEAGQRYGYTF.

The rearrangement joins TRBV6-5 to TRBJ2-2, with a weak D call TRBD2 (7 bases). V lost 11 bases, J lost 3 bases, and 16 bases lay in between. Germline CDR1 is MNHEY and CDR2 is SVGAGI. CDR3 length equals 14 residues. The CDR3 DNA reads as TGTGCCTCACGTAGGGGGGGGTACACCGGGGAGCTGTTTTTT. Encoded protein: CASRRGGYTGELFF.

V usage is TRBV24-1 and J usage is TRBJ2-1, with D possibly matching TRBD1 (8 bases). The CDR3 runs 18 residues. V was shortened by 3 bases and J by 5 bases, with 22 bases between the two germline ends. Germline V CDR1 and CDR2: KGHDR, SFDVKD. The CDR3 loop is CATSDRPWNRGGHNEQFF. The CDR3 DNA sequence: TGTGCCACCAGTGATCGTCCTTGGAACAGGGGGGGACACAATGAGCAGTTCTTC.